Presented here are 22 T cell receptor beta chains from one specimen sequenced in a study of T-cell reconstitution after alpha-beta-depleted transplantation in children. Unique molecular identifiers tagged the TCRbeta library. MiXCR was run by TCRdb on the PCR reads, yielding one entry per CDR3 protein. The table records about 500,000 distinct CDR3 sequences, 32% of them present only once. Sequenced material: PBMCs from the stem cell graft donor, taken from the stem cell graft. All receptors come from a human donor who donated a stem cell graft to a child with aplastic anemia.

Only one count was recorded for this clonotype. This sequence joins TRBV21-1 and TRBJ1-1; TRBD1 is the table's D call, not checked against the DNA. TRBV21-1 has pseudogene status. The CDR3 length is 16 residues. CDR3 residues: CASSKGQRDRDTEAFF. CDR3 sequence (DNA): TGTGCCAGCAGCAAGGGGCAGCGGGACCGGGACACTGAAGCTTTCTTT.

The rearrangement uses TRBV20-1 and TRBJ1-5; D is unclear. Germline V gene sequence: CDR1 DFQATT, CDR2 SNEGSKA (reference sequence). The CDR3 loop spans 13 amino acids. V dropped 5 bases and J dropped 1 base, with 9 bases sitting between them. The CDR3 DNA is TGCAGTGCTGCCCCGGACAGCAATCAGCCCCAGCATTTT. It codes for CSAAPDSNQPQHF.

The chain couples TRBV10-3 to TRBJ2-1; 7 bases agree with TRBD2. J was trimmed by 6 bases and V by 8 bases; bases with no gene match: 4. Germline V gene lookup returns CDR1 ENHRY and CDR2 SYGVKD. The CDR3 has 12 amino acids. Written as DNA, the CDR3 is TGTGCCATCGGGGGGGTAACCAATGAGCAGTTCTTC. Its protein is CAIGGVTNEQFF.

The chain joins TRBV7-9 to TRBJ1-4, with D perhaps TRBD1 (6 bases). CDR1 is SEHNR and CDR2 is FQNEAQ in the germline V gene (reference sequence). Trimming removed 1 base at V and 6 bases at J, with 9 bases between. The CDR3 has 14 amino acids. CDR3 sequence reads: CASSLGTADEKLFF. DNA of the CDR3: TGTGCCAGCAGCTTAGGGACAGCCGATGAAAAACTGTTTTTT.

The gene calls are TRBV6-1 and TRBJ2-7; 7 bases are shared with TRBD2. Germline values: CDR1 MNHNS, CDR2 SASEGT. CDR3 length: 15 residues. The V gene end was trimmed by 6 bases and the J gene end by 2 bases; junction bases not matched to a gene: 10. CDR3 in DNA: TGTGCCAGCAGGGGGCCCGGGGGGAAGACCTACGAGCAGTACGTC. Translated: CASRGPGGKTYEQYV.

This clonotype was counted between two and nine times. The CDR3 loop is CSGTQNTGELFF. The DNA of the CDR3 is TGCAGCGGGACACAGAACACCGGGGAGCTGTTTTTT. This chain links TRBV20-1 with TRBJ2-2, with a tentative D call TRBD1 (6 bases). Per the germline V gene, CDR1 is DFQATT and CDR2 is SNEGSKA (reference sequence). The CDR3 covers 12 residues.

The chain recombines TRBV7-3 with TRBJ2-7; a weak D match, TRBD1 (6 bases). Per germline, CDR1 SGHTA and CDR2 FQGTGA. The ends were cut back, 0 bases at V and 3 bases at J, with 12 bases in the middle. This CDR3 is 15 amino acids long. This CDR3 is CASSLTPGTNYEQYF. The CDR3 nucleotides are TGTGCCAGCAGCTTAACACCCGGGACAAACTACGAGCAGTACTTC.

This clonotype was seen more than once but under ten times. The chain has TRBV30 and TRBJ1-4, with 9 positions matching TRBD1. There are 14 residues in the CDR3. The J segment lost 7 bases and the V segment lost 0 bases, leaving 3 bases of the junction unmatched. Germline CDR1 and CDR2: GTSNPN and SVGIG (reference sequence). The CDR3 DNA reads TGTGCCTGGAGTGTGGGGACAGGGAGTGAAAAACTGTTTTTT. It encodes CAWSVGTGSEKLFF.

As DNA, the CDR3 is TGTGCCAGCAGTTCCAGCGGGAGGTGGGAGACCCAGTACTTC. It translates to CASSSSGRWETQYF. The chain uses TRBV27 and TRBJ2-5; 9 bases agree with TRBD2. V was pared by 4 bases and J by 5 bases, with 5 bases of the junction left unmatched. Per the germline V gene, CDR1 is MNHEY and CDR2 is SMNVEV (reference sequence). The CDR3 length is 14 residues.

This clonotype occurred once. The chain couples TRBV6-5 to TRBJ1-2, with 9 bases that match TRBD1. The CDR3 runs to 15 residues. With V trimmed by 2 bases and J by 4 bases, 5 bases remained unmatched. Germline values: CDR1 MNHEY, CDR2 SVGAGI. The CDR3, as DNA: TGTGCCAGCAGTTACCCGACAGGGGGGGGCTATGGCTACACCTTC. Translating gives CASSYPTGGGYGYTF.

The table lists this clonotype with a few counts. This chain connects TRBV6-1 to TRBJ2-7; 9 bases fit TRBD1. This CDR3 is 16 amino acids long. Germline CDR1 is MNHNS and CDR2 is SASEGT. Trimming cost V 5 bases and J 6 bases; bases outside gene matches: 14. The CDR3 region is CASSQPRTGVVREQYF. The CDR3 bases are TGTGCCAGCAGTCAACCGCGGACAGGGGTTGTTCGCGAGCAGTACTTC.

This sequence joins TRBV6-5 and TRBJ1-1; D unresolved. Trimming pared 8 bases from V and 4 bases from J, leaving 11 bases between. The germline CDR1 and CDR2 sequences are MNHEY and SVGAGI. This CDR3 comprises 12 residues. This CDR3 reads CASGPPGTEAFF. CDR3 nucleotides: TGTGCCAGCGGACCACCCGGCACTGAAGCTTTCTTT.

The chain uses TRBV7-9 and TRBJ2-7; possible D gene TRBD2, 6 bases. The CDR3 contains 13 residues. CDR1 and CDR2 from the germline V gene are SEHNR and FQNEAQ (reference sequence). Between the trimmed V and J ends, which lost 7 bases and 2 bases, there was a span of 12 bases. The CDR3, as DNA: TGTGCCAGCACCGGGACTTATACCTACGAGCAGTACTTC. Translating it yields CASTGTYTYEQYF.

This chain connects TRBV20-1 to TRBJ2-1; TRBD1 might be the D (6 bases). The CDR3 loop spans 13 amino acids. The germline V gene has CDR1 DFQATT and CDR2 SNEGSKA (reference sequence). The V and J ends lost 5 bases and 2 bases respectively, with 10 bases between them. CDR3: CSAPRDTYNEQFF. In nucleotides, the CDR3 is TGCAGTGCTCCCCGGGACACCTACAATGAGCAGTTCTTC.

This clonotype was seen only a few times. The chain is built from TRBV4-2 and TRBJ1-4; no definite D call. The V gene's germline CDR1 is LGHNA and CDR2 YNFKEQ. The CDR3 has 15 amino acids. The V end was cut by 4 bases, the J end by 1 base, with 10 bases between. This CDR3 reads CASSPRVGTNEKLFF. CDR3 sequence (DNA): TGTGCCAGCAGCCCCCGGGTGGGAACTAATGAAAAACTGTTTTTT.

V is TRBV20-1 and J is TRBJ1-6, with D possibly matching TRBD1 (5 bases). The ends were cut back, 0 bases at V and 9 bases at J, with 15 bases in the middle. Germline V gene data show CDR1 as DFQATT and CDR2 as SNEGSKA (reference sequence). The CDR3 consists of 15 residues. The CDR3 is CSARDLQGSGSPLHF. CDR3 bases: TGCAGTGCTAGAGATCTCCAGGGTAGTGGTTCACCCCTCCACTTT.

The gene calls are TRBV7-2 and TRBJ2-7; 9 bases fit TRBD2. Losses at the gene ends were 2 bases for V and 2 bases for J; bases not matched to a gene: 7. The V gene's germline CDR1 is SGHTA and CDR2 FQGNSA. The CDR3 spans 16 residues. For the CDR3, the DNA is TGTGCCAGCAGCTTACAGGGACTAGCTGCTCCCTACGAGCAGTACTTC. Protein product: CASSLQGLAAPYEQYF. Variable domain in full (rest from reference TRBV7-2 and TRBJ2-7): GAGVSQSPSNKVTEKGKDVELRCDPISGHTALYWYRQSLGQGLEFLIYFQGNSAPDKSGLPSDRFSAERTGGSVSTLTIQRTQQEDSAVYLCASSLQGLAAPYEQYFGPGTRLTVT.

This clonotype was counted only a few times. The chain carries TRBV7-9 and TRBJ2-3, with 8 bases aligning to TRBD2. Germline CDR1 reads SEHNR; CDR2 reads FQNEAQ (reference sequence). V lost 0 bases, J lost 6 bases, and 2 bases stayed unmatched. The CDR3 runs to 14 residues. The CDR3 bases are TGTGCCAGCAGCTTAGCAGCGGGAGAGGATACGCAGTATTTT. Protein product: CASSLAAGEDTQYF. Complete variable domain (other parts from reference TRBV7-9 and TRBJ2-3): DTGVSQNPRHKITKRGQNVTFRCDPISEHNRLYWYRQTLGQGPEFLTYFQNEAQLEKSRLLSDRFSAERPKGSFSTLEIQRTEQGDSAMYLCASSLAAGEDTQYFGPGTRLTVL.

This clonotype was seen a few times. CDR3 region: CAWSVFAGGGSGELFF. CDR3 coding DNA: TGTGCCTGGAGTGTATTCGCGGGAGGAGGGTCCGGGGAGCTGTTTTTT. V usage is TRBV30 and J usage is TRBJ2-2, with TRBD2 matching 8 bases. Trimming cost V 0 bases and J 6 bases; bases outside gene matches: 9. Germline lookup yields CDR1 GTSNPN and CDR2 SVGIG (reference sequence). The CDR3 spans 16 residues.

This clonotype was seen a few times. The V call is TRBV15, the J call TRBJ2-1; D gene unclear. The CDR3 runs 16 residues. V lost 3 bases to trimming and J lost 7 bases, with 19 bases between them. Per germline, CDR1 LNHNV and CDR2 YYDKDF (reference sequence). CDR3 bases: TGTGCCACCAGCAGGGGCTCATATAAGGTGACAAATGAGCAGTTCTTC. Translation: CATSRGSYKVTNEQFF.

This clonotype was picked up many times. V usage is TRBV29-1 and J usage is TRBJ2-3; maybe TRBD1 (6 bases). The germline V and J ends were trimmed by 5 bases and 4 bases, with 16 bases remaining between them. Per germline, CDR1 SQVTM and CDR2 ANQGSEA. CDR3 length equals 14 residues. The CDR3 DNA reads TGCAGCGTTTCTCACAGGGTTAAGGCAGATACGCAGTATTTT. Translated, it gives CSVSHRVKADTQYF.

This clonotype was found once. The rearrangement links TRBV20-1 to TRBJ2-1; D is possibly TRBD2 (5 bases). Germline V lookup: CDR1 DFQATT, CDR2 SNEGSKA (reference sequence). The CDR3 is 15 residues long. V was pared by 0 bases and J by 2 bases, with 11 bases between. DNA for the CDR3: TGCAGTGCTAGAGATGGGGAGCGGACCTACAATGAGCAGTTCTTC. Translating gives CSARDGERTYNEQFF.